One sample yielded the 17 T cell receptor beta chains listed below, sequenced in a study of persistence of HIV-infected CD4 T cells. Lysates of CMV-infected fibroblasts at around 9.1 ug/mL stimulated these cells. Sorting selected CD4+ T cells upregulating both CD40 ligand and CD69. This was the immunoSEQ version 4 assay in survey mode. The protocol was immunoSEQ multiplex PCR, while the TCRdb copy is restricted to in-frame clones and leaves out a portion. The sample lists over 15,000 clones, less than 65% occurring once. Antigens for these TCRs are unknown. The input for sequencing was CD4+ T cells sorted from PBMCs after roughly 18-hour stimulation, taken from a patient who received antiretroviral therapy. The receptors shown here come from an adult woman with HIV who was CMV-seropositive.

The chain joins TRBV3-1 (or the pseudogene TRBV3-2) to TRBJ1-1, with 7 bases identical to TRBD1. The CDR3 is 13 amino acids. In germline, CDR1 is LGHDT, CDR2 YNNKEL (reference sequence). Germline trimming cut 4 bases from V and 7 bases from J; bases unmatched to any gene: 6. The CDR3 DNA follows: TGTGCCAGCAGCCCGGACCCAGGGGGTGAAGCTTTCTTT. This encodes CASSPDPGGEAFF.

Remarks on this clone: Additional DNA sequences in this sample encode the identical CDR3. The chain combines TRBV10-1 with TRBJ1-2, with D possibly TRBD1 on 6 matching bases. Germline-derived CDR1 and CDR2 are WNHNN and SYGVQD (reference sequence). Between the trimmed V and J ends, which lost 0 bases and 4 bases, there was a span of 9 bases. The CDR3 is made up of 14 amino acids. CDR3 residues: CASSESLGGYGYTF. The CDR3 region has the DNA TGCGCCAGCAGTGAGTCCTTAGGGGGCTATGGCTACACCTTC.

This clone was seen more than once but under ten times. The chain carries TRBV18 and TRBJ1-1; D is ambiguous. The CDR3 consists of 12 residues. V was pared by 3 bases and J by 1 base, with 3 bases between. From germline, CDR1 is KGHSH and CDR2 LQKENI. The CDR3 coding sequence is TGTGCCAGCTCACCGAGGAACACTGAAGCTTTCTTT. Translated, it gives CASSPRNTEAFF.

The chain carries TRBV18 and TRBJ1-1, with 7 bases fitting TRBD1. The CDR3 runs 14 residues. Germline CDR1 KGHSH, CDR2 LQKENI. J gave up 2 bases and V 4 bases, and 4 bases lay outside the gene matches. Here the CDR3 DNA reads TGTGCCAGCTCACTCAGGGGGGATAACACTGAAGCTTTCTTT. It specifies CASSLRGDNTEAFF.

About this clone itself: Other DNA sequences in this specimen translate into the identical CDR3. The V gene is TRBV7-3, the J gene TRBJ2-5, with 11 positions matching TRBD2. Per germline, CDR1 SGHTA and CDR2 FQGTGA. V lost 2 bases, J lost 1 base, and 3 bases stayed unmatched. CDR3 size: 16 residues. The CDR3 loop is CASSLGLAGGQETQYF. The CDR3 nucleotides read TGTGCCAGCAGCTTAGGGCTAGCGGGGGGCCAAGAGACCCAGTACTTC. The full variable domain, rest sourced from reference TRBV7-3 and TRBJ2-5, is GAGVSQTPSNKVTEKGKYVELRCDPISGHTALYWYRQSLGQGPEFLIYFQGTGAADDSGLPNDRFFAVRPEGSVSTLKIQRTERGDSAVYLCASSLGLAGGQETQYFGPGTRLLVL.

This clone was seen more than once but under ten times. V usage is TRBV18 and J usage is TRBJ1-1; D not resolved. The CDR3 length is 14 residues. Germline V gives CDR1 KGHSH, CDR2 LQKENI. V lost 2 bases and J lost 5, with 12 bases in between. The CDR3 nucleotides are TGTGCCAGCTCACCAGCCACAGTTGGGACTGAAGCTTTCTTT. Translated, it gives CASSPATVGTEAFF.

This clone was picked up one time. In nucleotides, the CDR3 is TGTGCCAGCAGCGTATCAGCCACTAATGAAAAACTGTTTTTT. This gives the protein CASSVSATNEKLFF. The chain recombines TRBV9 with TRBJ1-4; D is unclear. The V and J ends lost 1 base and 2 bases respectively, with 6 bases between them. Germline CDR1 and CDR2: SGDLS and YYNGEE. This CDR3 is 14 amino acids long.

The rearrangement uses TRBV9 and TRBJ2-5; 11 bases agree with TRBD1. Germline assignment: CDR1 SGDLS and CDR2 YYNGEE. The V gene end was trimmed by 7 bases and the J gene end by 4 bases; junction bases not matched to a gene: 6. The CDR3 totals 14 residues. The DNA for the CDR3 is TGTGCCAGCGGGACAGGGGGTGGAGTAGAGACCCAGTACTTC. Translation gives CASGTGGGVETQYF.

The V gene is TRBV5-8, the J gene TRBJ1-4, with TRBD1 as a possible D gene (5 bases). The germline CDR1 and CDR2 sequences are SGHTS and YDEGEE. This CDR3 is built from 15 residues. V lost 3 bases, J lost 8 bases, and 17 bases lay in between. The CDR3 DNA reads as TGTGCCAGCAGCTCAACGGGACTCCCGGAGGAAAAACTGTTTTTT. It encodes CASSSTGLPEEKLFF.

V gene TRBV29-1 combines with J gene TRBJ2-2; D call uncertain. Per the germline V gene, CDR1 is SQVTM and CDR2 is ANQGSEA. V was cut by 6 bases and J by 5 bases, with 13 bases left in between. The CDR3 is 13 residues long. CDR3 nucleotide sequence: TGCAGCGTAGCCCGGTTTGAAACCGGGGAGCTGTTTTTT. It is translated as CSVARFETGELFF.

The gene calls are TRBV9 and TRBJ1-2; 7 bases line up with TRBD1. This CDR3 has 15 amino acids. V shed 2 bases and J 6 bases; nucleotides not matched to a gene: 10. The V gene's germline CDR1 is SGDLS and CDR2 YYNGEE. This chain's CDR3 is CASSVQDREVDGYTF. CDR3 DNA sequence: TGTGCCAGCAGCGTCCAAGACAGGGAAGTCGATGGCTACACCTTC.

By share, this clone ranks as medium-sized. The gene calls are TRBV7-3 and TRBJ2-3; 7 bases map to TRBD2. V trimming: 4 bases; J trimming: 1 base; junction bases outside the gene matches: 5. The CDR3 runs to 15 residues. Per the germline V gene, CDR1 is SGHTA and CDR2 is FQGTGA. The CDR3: CASSWGGGGTDTQYF. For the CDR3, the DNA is TGTGCCAGCAGCTGGGGGGGAGGAGGCACAGATACGCAGTATTTT.

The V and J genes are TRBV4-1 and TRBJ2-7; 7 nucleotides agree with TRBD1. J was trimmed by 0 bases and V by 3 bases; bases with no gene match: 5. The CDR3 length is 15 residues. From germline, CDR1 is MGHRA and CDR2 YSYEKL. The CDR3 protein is CASSQGTAISYEQYF. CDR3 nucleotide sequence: TGCGCCAGCAGCCAGGGGACAGCGATCTCCTACGAGCAGTACTTC.

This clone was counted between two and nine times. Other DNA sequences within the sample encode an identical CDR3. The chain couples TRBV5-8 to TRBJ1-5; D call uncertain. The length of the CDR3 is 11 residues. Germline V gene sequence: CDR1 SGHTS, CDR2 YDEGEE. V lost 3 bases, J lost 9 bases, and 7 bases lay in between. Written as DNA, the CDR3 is TGTGCCAGCAGCTCTCTGGGGCCCCAGCATTTT. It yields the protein CASSSLGPQHF.

CDR3 protein: CASSIDRRMSYGYTF. CDR3 bases: TGTGCCAGTAGTATAGATCGGCGGATGAGCTATGGCTACACCTTC. This chain links TRBV19 with TRBJ1-2; D call uncertain. CDR1 and CDR2 from the germline V gene are LNHDA and SQIVND (reference sequence). This CDR3 region has 15 residues. Between the trimmed V and J ends, which lost 0 bases and 4 bases, there was a span of 12 bases.

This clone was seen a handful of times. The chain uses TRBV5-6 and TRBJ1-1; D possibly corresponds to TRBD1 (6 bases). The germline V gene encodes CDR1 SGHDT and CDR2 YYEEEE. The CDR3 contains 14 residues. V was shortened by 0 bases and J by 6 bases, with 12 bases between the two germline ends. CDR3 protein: CASSLAGANAEAFF. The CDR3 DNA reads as TGTGCCAGCAGCTTGGCGGGGGCTAACGCTGAAGCTTTCTTT.

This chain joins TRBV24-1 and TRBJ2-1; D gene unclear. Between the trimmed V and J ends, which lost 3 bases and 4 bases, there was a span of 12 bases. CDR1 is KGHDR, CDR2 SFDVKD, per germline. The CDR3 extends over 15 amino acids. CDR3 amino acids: CATSDPQRPYNEQFF. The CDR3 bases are TGTGCCACCAGTGATCCGCAGCGCCCATACAATGAGCAGTTCTTC.